The 17 T cell receptor beta chains presented below share a single source sample, sequenced in a study of Ad26.COV2.S vaccination and SARS-CoV-2 variants. Regarding treatment: 19 received Ad26.COV2.S at low or high dose, single or two shots; about 5 received placebo; per-sample allocation not given. The investigators took samples on day 63 after the first vaccine or placebo injection. TCRdb's table, derived via immunoSEQ multiplex PCR, lists solely in-frame clones and lacks some. The data show approximately 250,000 clones, with approximately 90% seen just once and less than 3.5% held by the top ten. The sequencing here drew on peripheral blood, taken in a trial of Ad26.COV2.S vaccine versus placebo. These receptors were taken from a person aged 18 to 65 who received the Ad26.COV2.S COVID-19 vaccine or a placebo.

This chain uses TRBV5-1 with TRBJ1-2, with no clear D. CDR3 length: 13 amino acids. Germline-derived CDR1 and CDR2 are SGHRS and YFSETQ. The V end was cut by 7 bases, the J end by 0 bases, with 10 bases between. Written as DNA, the CDR3 is TGCGCCAGCTCCACTCAAGCTAACTATGGCTACACCTTC. Translated, it gives CASSTQANYGYTF.

The chain uses TRBV6-1 and TRBJ1-2; D gene ambiguous. Per the germline V gene, CDR1 is MNHNS and CDR2 is SASEGT. V was trimmed by 2 bases and J by 8 bases, leaving 12 bases between them. CDR3 length: 13 amino acids. As DNA, the CDR3 is TGTGCCAGCAGTGAATTTGCAGGAGACGGCTACACCTTC. Amino acid sequence: CASSEFAGDGYTF.

The chain carries TRBV6-4 and TRBJ1-2; 9 nucleotides match TRBD1. Germline V gene sequence: CDR1 MRHNA, CDR2 SNTAGT. The junction had 10 bases not matched to a gene; V was cut back by 4 bases and J by 4 bases. CDR3 size: 16 residues. The CDR3 is CASSVQPETGGYGYTF. Here the CDR3 DNA reads TGTGCCAGCAGTGTCCAGCCAGAGACAGGGGGCTATGGCTACACCTTC.

The V call is TRBV7-3, the J call TRBJ2-5; 8 nucleotides agree with TRBD1. The germline V gene encodes CDR1 SGHTA and CDR2 FQGTGA. Trimming removed 5 bases from V and 6 bases from J; junction bases left unmatched: 8. This CDR3 spans 14 amino acids. The CDR3 here is CASSPDRGGKTQYF. The CDR3 DNA sequence: TGTGCCAGCAGCCCCGACAGGGGCGGGAAGACCCAGTACTTC.

The chain couples TRBV29-1 to TRBJ1-3, with D unresolved. V was shortened by 3 bases and J by 2 bases, with 11 bases between the two germline ends. In germline, CDR1 is SQVTM, CDR2 ANQGSEA. The CDR3 runs 14 residues. CDR3 nucleotide sequence: TGCAGCGTTGAGGAGGTGGCAGCTGGAAACACCATATATTTT. It is translated as CSVEEVAAGNTIYF.

V gene TRBV18 combines with J gene TRBJ2-2; 9 bases match TRBD2. V lost 4 bases, J lost 1 base, and 4 bases stayed unmatched. The germline CDR1 and CDR2 sequences are KGHSH and LQKENI. This CDR3 region has 16 residues. In DNA, the CDR3 is TGTGCCAGCTCACTCCAGACTAGCGGGAACACCGGGGAGCTGTTTTTT. Translation gives CASSLQTSGNTGELFF.

This clone was recorded only once. The identical CDR3 is also encoded by other nucleotide sequences in the sample. The chain is built from TRBV9 and TRBJ1-5, with 8 bases fitting TRBD1. Looked up from germline, CDR1 is SGDLS and CDR2 is YYNGEE. The CDR3 contains 14 residues. The V gene end was trimmed by 2 bases and the J gene end by 2 bases; junction bases not matched to a gene: 0. This CDR3 reads CASSVGQGNQPQHF. For the CDR3, the DNA is TGTGCCAGCAGCGTGGGACAGGGCAATCAGCCCCAGCATTTT. The whole variable domain, filled in from reference TRBV9 and TRBJ1-5, reads DSGVTQTPKHLITATGQRVTLRCSPRSGDLSVYWYQQSLDQGLQFLIQYYNGEERAKGNILERFSAQQFPDLHSELNLSSLELGDSALYFCASSVGQGNQPQHFGDGTRLSIL.

The chain joins TRBV5-4 to TRBJ2-1, with 13 bases fitting TRBD2. Germline CDR1 SGHNT, CDR2 YYREEE (reference sequence). This CDR3 is built from 18 residues. Unmatched junction bases numbered 8, after V lost 3 bases and J lost 2 bases. CDR3 in DNA: TGTGCCAGCAGCTCTGGGACTAGCGGGATCACAACCTACAATGAGCAGTTCTTC. Translating it yields CASSSGTSGITTYNEQFF.

J is TRBJ2-7 and V is TRBV30; possible D gene TRBD2, 7 bases. V was cut by 8 bases and J by 5 bases, with 19 bases left in between. The length of the CDR3 is 13 residues. Germline CDR1 GTSNPN, CDR2 SVGIG (reference sequence). The CDR3 nucleotides are TGTGCCCTGCATTCGGGGGGCCCAAACGAGCAGTACTTC. Translation gives CALHSGGPNEQYF.

This clone was seen once. One end of the junction is discordant with germline, which a read error may explain. The V gene is TRBV6-5, the J gene TRBJ1-2; 7 nucleotides align to TRBD1. CDR1 and CDR2 (germline): MNHEY, SVGAGI. The length of the CDR3 is 14 residues. The CDR3 nucleotides read TGTGCCAGCAGCTACTTACAGGGGAACTATGGCTACACCTTC. Protein: CASSYLQGNYGYTF.

This chain uses TRBV6-2 or TRBV6-3 with TRBJ2-7; D remains ambiguous. Germline CDR1 MNHEY, CDR2 SVGEGT. The CDR3 length is 14 residues. Trimming left V 2 bases short and J 1 base short, with 9 bases between. CDR3 DNA sequence: TGTGCCAGCAGTTACAAGGTCCGATCCTACGAGCAGTACGTC. Translated: CASSYKVRSYEQYV.

This sequence joins TRBV5-6 and TRBJ2-4; D not resolved. Trimming took off 4 bases at V and 7 bases at J, with 9 bases between the two ends. The CDR3 runs to 12 residues. Germline V gene sequence: CDR1 SGHDT, CDR2 YYEEEE. The chain's CDR3 is CASSDIENIQYF. The CDR3 DNA sequence: TGTGCCAGCAGCGACATCGAGAACATTCAGTACTTC.

This clone was seen a single time. The chain joins TRBV7-2 to TRBJ2-4; the D gene is possibly TRBD2 (6 bases). Trimming shortened V by 4 bases and J by 0 bases, and 13 bases separated the two germline ends. Germline CDR1 reads SGHTA; CDR2 reads FQGNSA. The CDR3 covers 16 residues. The CDR3 nucleotides read TGTGCCAGCAGCTACCCTCTGGGGGGAGCCAAAAACATTCAGTACTTC. Translating it yields CASSYPLGGAKNIQYF.

This clone was seen just once. The CDR3 region has the DNA TGTGCCAGCAGCTTGTTACAGGGCGAGACCCAGTACTTC. Its protein is CASSLLQGETQYF. The chain is built from TRBV5-6 and TRBJ2-5, with D perhaps TRBD1 (6 bases). The CDR3 has 13 residues. Germline assignment: CDR1 SGHDT and CDR2 YYEEEE. Trimming left V 1 base short and J 5 bases short, with 9 bases between.

This sequence joins TRBV6-2 or TRBV6-3 and TRBJ1-2; tentatively, D is TRBD1 (6 bases). The germline V gene has CDR1 MNHEY and CDR2 SVGEGT. The V end lost 3 bases, the J end lost 5 bases, and 10 bases lay between the germline ends. The CDR3 contains 13 residues. CDR3 in DNA: TGTGCCAGCAGTTATAGGACAGAATATGGCTACACCTTC. The encoded protein is CASSYRTEYGYTF.

With regard to this clone: This CDR3 is also generated by other DNA sequences in the sample. This chain links TRBV7-9 with TRBJ2-5, with a tentative D call TRBD2 (7 bases). V dropped 5 bases and J dropped 5 bases, with 15 bases sitting between them. Germline loops: CDR1 SEHNR, CDR2 FQNEAQ (reference sequence). The CDR3 has 14 residues. The CDR3 loop is CASSLGGGVETQYF. The CDR3 nucleotides read TGTGCCAGCAGCCTAGGGGGGGGCGTCGAGACCCAGTACTTC.

This rearrangement joins TRBV6-5 to TRBJ1-1; the match to TRBD1 covers 9 bases. CDR1 is MNHEY and CDR2 is SVGAGI in the germline V gene. V shed 2 bases, J shed 0 bases, and the junction held 1 base outside the gene matches. This CDR3 is 15 amino acids long. The DNA for the CDR3 is TGTGCCAGCAGTTACACAGGGGGCATGAACACTGAAGCTTTCTTT. The encoded protein is CASSYTGGMNTEAFF.